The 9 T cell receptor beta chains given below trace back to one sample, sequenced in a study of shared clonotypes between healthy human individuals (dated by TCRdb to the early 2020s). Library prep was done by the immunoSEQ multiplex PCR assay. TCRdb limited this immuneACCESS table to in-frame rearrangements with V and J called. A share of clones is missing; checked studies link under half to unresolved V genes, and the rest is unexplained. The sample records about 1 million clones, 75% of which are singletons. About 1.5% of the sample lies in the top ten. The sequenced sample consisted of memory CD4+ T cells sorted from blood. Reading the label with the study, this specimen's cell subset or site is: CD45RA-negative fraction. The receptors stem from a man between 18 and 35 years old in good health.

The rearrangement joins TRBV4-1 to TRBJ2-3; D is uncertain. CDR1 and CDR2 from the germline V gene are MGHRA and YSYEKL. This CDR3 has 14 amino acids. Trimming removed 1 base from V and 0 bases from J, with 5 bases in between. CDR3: CASSQADSTDTQYF. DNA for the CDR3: TGCGCCAGCAGCCAAGCGGACAGCACAGATACGCAGTATTTT.

In DNA, the CDR3 is TGTGCCAGCAGTCCGCGGGGGACTAGCGGGGGAACGTGGACGCAGTATTTT. Translated: CASSPRGTSGGTWTQYF. V and J are TRBV2 and TRBJ2-3, with 14 bases that match TRBD2. Trimming at V came to 5 bases and at J to 9 bases, leaving 13 bases not matched to a gene. The CDR3 runs 17 residues. Germline lookup yields CDR1 SNHLY and CDR2 FYNNEI.

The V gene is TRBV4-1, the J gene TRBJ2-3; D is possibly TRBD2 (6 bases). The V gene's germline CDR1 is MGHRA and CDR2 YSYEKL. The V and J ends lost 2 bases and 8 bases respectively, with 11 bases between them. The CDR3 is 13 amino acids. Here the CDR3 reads CASSQNNGGTQYF. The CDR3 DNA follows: TGCGCCAGCAGCCAAAATAACGGGGGTACGCAGTATTTT.

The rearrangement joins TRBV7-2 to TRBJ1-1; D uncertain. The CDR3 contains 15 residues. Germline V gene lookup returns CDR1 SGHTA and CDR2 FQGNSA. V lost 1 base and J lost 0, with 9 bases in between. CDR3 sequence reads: CASSLEGRMNTEAFF. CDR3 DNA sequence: TGTGCCAGCAGCTTAGAGGGAAGAATGAACACTGAAGCTTTCTTT.

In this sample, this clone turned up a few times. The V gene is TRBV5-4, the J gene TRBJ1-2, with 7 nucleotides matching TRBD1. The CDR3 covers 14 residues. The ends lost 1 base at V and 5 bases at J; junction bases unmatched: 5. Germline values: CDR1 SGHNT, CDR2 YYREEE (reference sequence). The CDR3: CASSLRQGDYGYTF. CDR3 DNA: TGTGCCAGCAGCTTGCGTCAGGGGGATTATGGCTACACCTTC.

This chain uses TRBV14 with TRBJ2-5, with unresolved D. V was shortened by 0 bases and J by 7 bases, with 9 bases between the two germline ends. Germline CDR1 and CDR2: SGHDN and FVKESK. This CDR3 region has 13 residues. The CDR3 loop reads CASSQDPKGTQYF. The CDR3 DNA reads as TGTGCCAGCAGCCAAGACCCAAAGGGGACCCAGTACTTC.

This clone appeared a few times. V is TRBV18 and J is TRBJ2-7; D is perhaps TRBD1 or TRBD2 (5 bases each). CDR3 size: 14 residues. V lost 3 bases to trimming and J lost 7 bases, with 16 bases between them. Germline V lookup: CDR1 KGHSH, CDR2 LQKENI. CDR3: CASSPRLGVEEQYF. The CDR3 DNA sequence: TGTGCCAGCTCACCTCGGCTGGGGGTTGAAGAGCAGTACTTC.

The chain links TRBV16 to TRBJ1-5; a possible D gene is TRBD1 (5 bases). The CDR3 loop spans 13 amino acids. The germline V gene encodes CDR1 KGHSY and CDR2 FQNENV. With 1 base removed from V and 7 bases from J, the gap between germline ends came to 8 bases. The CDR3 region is CASSQLRQQPQHF. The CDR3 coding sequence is TGTGCCAGCAGCCAATTACGACAGCAGCCCCAGCATTTT.

The CDR3 here is CASSQALRTGGNYGYTF. The DNA of the CDR3 is TGCGCCAGCAGCCAAGCCCTCCGGACAGGGGGAAACTATGGCTACACCTTC. The chain employs TRBV4-3 and TRBJ1-2, with TRBD1 matching over 10 bases. The CDR3 is made up of 17 amino acids. V was pared by 1 base and J by 2 bases, with 7 bases of the junction left unmatched. Germline loops: CDR1 LGHNA, CDR2 YSLEER.